These T cell receptor beta chains were read from a single sample in a study of shared clonotypes between healthy human individuals. Data came from immunoSEQ multiplex PCR; TCRdb stores just in-frame clones and leaves some out. The table includes hundreds of thousands of clones, about two thirds detected once. Sequencing was carried out using memory CD4+ T cells sorted from blood. Receptors were obtained from a woman aged 25 to 45 in good health. The CDR3 runs from the conserved cysteine through the conserved F or W. The D gene is left open where the match is weak.

V: TRBV28
J: TRBJ1-2
D: .
DNA: TGTGCCAGCACCCTGGGCGCTAACTATAATGGCTACACCTTC
CDR3: CASTLGANYNGYTF

V: TRBV7-6
J: TRBJ2-7
D: .
DNA: TGTGCCAGCAGCTTTTTTCCCCCCCCGCGCGCCGGCTACCCCCAGTACTTC
CDR3: CASSFFPPPRAGYPQYF

V: TRBV2
J: TRBJ2-1
D: .
DNA: TGTGCCAGCGCCAACTTGAACTCCTACAATGAGCAGTTCTTC
CDR3: CASANLNSYNEQFF

V: TRBV2
J: TRBJ1-3
D: .
DNA: TGTGCCAGCCGAGGGAGCTCTGGAAACACCATATATTTT
CDR3: CASRGSSGNTIYF

V: TRBV29-1
J: TRBJ2-3
D: TRBD2
DNA: TGCAGCGTTGATGTGCTAGCGGGAGGATCAGATACGCAGTATTTT
CDR3: CSVDVLAGGSDTQYF

V: TRBV7-9
J: TRBJ1-1
D: .
DNA: TGTGCCAGCAGCTTAATGGGGTCGCGAAACACTGAAGCTTTCTTT
CDR3: CASSLMGSRNTEAFF

V: TRBV15
J: TRBJ1-2
D: .
DNA: TGTGCCACCAGCAGAGATCTAGGCGGCTACACCTTC
CDR3: CATSRDLGGYTF

V: TRBV5-1
J: TRBJ1-2
D: TRBD1
DNA: TGCGCCAGCAACGCTGACGGGACAGACTATGGCTACACCTTC
CDR3: CASNADGTDYGYTF

V: TRBV7-8
J: TRBJ1-1
D: .
DNA: TGTGCCAGCAGCTTACCCCAAACAGGGATCGAAGCTTTCTTT
CDR3: CASSLPQTGIEAFF

V: TRBV9
J: TRBJ1-3
D: .
DNA: TGTGCCAGCAGCTCCTCGGGGGTCTCTGGAAACACCATATATTTT
CDR3: CASSSSGVSGNTIYF

V: TRBV4-1
J: TRBJ2-6
D: TRBD1
DNA: TGCGCCAGCAGCCAAGAAGGGACAGGGGGAGCTGGGGCCAACGTCCTGACTTTC
CDR3: CASSQEGTGGAGANVLTF

V: TRBV11-3
J: TRBJ1-1
D: .
DNA: TGTGCCAGCAGCTTACTACCAGGGACAAACCGGAACACTGAAGCTTTCTTT
CDR3: CASSLLPGTNRNTEAFF

V: TRBV5-1
J: TRBJ2-2
D: .
DNA: TGCGCCAGCAGCTCAGGGACTGGGAACACCGGGGAGCTGTTTTTT
CDR3: CASSSGTGNTGELFF

V: TRBV4-1
J: TRBJ2-3
D: .
DNA: TGCGCCAGCAGCCATTCCGGGCCCCCCCCAGATACGCAGTATTTT
CDR3: CASSHSGPPPDTQYF

V: TRBV2
J: TRBJ1-5
D: TRBD1
DNA: TGTGCCAGCAGTGGTGGACAGGGGGCAGTTCAGCCCCAGCATTTT
CDR3: CASSGGQGAVQPQHF

V: TRBV29-1
J: TRBJ2-7
D: TRBD2
DNA: TGCAGCGTTGAGGCCGGACAGGGGACTAGCGGGATGGTCTACGAGCAGTACTTC
CDR3: CSVEAGQGTSGMVYEQYF